The present T cell receptor (beta chain) was sequenced within a study of blood T cell repertoires in COVID-19. Overall study: Acute and convalescent COVID-19 specimens originated in the United States, Italy and Spain. Sample material is recorded as cDNA or gDNA derived from T cells, B-cell-depleted T cells, or PBMCs.

Methods used by the authors: Nucleated cell counts were estimated from reference gene primer amplification. TCRdb's copy holds only in-frame clones and misses some; the assay was immunoSEQ multiplex PCR. The V and J calls and clone size were taken over from that table, and D and trimming were inferred from the DNA. The sample carries 200,000 to 300,000 clones, about 84% recorded once. This clone was recorded once. What was sequenced was peripheral blood. The TCR originated in a woman of 80 years or more with acute or convalescent COVID-19.

Here the CDR3 reads CASSEYNRGTDTQYF. CDR3 DNA sequence: TGTGCCAGCAGTGAATACAACAGGGGCACAGATACGCAGTATTTT. The chain links TRBV25-1 to TRBJ2-3; a weak D match, TRBD1 (6 bases). The V gene's germline CDR1 is MGHDK and CDR2 SYGVNS. The CDR3 runs 15 residues. Deletions cut 0 bases from V and 1 base from J, with 8 bases between. The entire variable domain, with the rest obtained from reference TRBV25-1 and TRBJ2-3, is as follows: EADIYQTPRYLVIGTGKKITLECSQTMGHDKMYWYQQDPGMELHLIHYSYGVNSTEKGDLSSESTVSRIRTEHFPLTLESARPSHTSQYLCASSEYNRGTDTQYFGPGTRLTVL.